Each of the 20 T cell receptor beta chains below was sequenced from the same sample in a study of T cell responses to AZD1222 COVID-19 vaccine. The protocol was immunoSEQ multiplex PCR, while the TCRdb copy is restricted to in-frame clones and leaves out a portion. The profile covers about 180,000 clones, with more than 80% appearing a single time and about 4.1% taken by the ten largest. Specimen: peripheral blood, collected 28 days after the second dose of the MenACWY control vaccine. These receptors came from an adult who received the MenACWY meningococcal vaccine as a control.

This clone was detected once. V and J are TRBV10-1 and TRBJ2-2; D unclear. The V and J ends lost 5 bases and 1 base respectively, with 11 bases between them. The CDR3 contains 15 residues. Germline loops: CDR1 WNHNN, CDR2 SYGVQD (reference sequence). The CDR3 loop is CASSPKPWNTGELFF. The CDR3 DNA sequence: TGCGCCAGCAGTCCTAAACCGTGGAACACCGGGGAGCTGTTTTTT.

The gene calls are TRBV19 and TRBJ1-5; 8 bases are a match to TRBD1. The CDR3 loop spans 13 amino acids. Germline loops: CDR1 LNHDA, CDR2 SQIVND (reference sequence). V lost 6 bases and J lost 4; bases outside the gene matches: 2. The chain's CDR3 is CASSGTGNQPQHF. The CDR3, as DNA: TGTGCCAGTAGCGGGACAGGAAATCAGCCCCAGCATTTT.

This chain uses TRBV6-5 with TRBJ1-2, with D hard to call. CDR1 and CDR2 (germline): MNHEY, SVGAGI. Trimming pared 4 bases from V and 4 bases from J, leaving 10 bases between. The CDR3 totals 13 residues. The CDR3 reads CASSFGQIYGYTF. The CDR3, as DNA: TGTGCCAGCAGTTTTGGGCAGATCTATGGCTACACCTTC.

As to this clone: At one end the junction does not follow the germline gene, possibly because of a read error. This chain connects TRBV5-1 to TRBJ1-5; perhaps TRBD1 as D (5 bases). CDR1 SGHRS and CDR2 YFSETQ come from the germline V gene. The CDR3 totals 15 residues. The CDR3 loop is CASSLGAAAGEPQHF. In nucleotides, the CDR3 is TGCGCCAGCAGTTTGGGCGCGGCTGCGGGGGAGCCCCAGCATTTT.

CDR3 sequence: CASSSGVTGNTIYF. The CDR3 DNA reads TGTGCCAGCAGTTCAGGGGTTACGGGAAACACCATATATTTT. The V and J genes are TRBV28 and TRBJ1-3; possibly TRBD1 for D (6 bases). Trimming took 4 bases from V and 4 from J, leaving 11 bases between them. The CDR3 sequence is 14 residues long. CDR1 and CDR2 (germline): MDHEN, SYDVKM.

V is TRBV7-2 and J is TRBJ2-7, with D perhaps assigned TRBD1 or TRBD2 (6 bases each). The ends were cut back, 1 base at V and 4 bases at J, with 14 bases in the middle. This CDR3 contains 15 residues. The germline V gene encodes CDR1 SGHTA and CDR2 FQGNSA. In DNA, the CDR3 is TGTGCCAGCAGCTTAGTCGTTCAGGGGACTTACGAGCAGTACTTC. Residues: CASSLVVQGTYEQYF.

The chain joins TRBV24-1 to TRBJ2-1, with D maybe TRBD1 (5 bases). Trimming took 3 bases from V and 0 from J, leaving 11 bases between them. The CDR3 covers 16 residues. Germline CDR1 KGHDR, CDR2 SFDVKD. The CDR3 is CATSDRQISSYNEQFF. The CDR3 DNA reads TGTGCCACCAGTGATCGACAGATAAGCTCCTACAATGAGCAGTTCTTC.

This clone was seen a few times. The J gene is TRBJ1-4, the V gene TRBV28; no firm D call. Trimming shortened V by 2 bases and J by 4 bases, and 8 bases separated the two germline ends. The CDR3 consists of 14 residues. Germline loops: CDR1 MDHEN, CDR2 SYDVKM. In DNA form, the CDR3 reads TGTGCCAGCAGTTTAAGGCAGATTAATGAAAAACTGTTTTTT. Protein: CASSLRQINEKLFF.

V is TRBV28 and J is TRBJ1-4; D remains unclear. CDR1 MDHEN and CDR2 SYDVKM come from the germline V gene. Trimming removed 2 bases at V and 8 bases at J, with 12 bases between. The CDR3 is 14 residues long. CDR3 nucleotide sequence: TGTGCCAGCAGTTTACTGCCGGGGAAAGAAAAACTGTTTTTT. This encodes CASSLLPGKEKLFF.

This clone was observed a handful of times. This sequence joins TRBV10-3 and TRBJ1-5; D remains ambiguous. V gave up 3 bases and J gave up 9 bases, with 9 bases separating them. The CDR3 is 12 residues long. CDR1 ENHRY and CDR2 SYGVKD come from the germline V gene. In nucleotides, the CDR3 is TGTGCCATCAGTGACGTAGAGGGGCCCCAGCATTTT. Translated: CAISDVEGPQHF.

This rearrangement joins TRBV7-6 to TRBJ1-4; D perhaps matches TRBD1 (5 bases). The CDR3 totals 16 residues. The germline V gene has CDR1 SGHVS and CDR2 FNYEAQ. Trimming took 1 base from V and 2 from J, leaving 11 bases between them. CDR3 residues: CASSLGTGATNEKLFF. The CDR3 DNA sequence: TGTGCCAGCAGCTTAGGGACCGGGGCGACTAATGAAAAACTGTTTTTT.

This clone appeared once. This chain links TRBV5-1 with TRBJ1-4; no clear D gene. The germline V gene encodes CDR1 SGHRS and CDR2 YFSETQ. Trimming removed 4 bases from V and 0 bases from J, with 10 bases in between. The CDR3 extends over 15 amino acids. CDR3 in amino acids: CASSPERPTNEKLFF. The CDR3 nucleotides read TGCGCCAGCAGCCCGGAAAGGCCAACTAATGAAAAACTGTTTTTT.

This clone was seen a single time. The DNA of the CDR3 is TGTGCCAGCAGTTCCCGGACAGCCCGCTACGAGCAGTACTTC. It specifies CASSSRTARYEQYF. This chain joins TRBV6-5 and TRBJ2-7; TRBD1 is a possible D gene (6 bases). This CDR3 has 14 amino acids. V lost 4 bases, J lost 3 bases, and 13 bases lay in between. Germline-derived CDR1 and CDR2 are MNHEY and SVGAGI.

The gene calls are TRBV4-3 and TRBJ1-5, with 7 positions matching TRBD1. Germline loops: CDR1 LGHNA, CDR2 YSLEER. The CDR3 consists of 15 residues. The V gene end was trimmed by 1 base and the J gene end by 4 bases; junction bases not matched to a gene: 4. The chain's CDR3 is CASSQATGVNQPQHF. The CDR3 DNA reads TGCGCCAGCAGCCAAGCTACAGGGGTAAATCAGCCCCAGCATTTT.

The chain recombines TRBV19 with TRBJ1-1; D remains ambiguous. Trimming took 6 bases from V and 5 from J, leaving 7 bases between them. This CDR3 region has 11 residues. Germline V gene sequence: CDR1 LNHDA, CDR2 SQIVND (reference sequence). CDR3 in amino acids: CASSGRTEAFF. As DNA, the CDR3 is TGTGCCAGTAGCGGACGGACTGAAGCTTTCTTT.

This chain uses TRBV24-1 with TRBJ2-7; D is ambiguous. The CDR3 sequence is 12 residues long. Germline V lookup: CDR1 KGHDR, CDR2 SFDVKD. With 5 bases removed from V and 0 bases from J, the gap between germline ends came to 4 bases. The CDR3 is CATSGGSYEQYF. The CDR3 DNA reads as TGTGCCACCAGTGGGGGCTCCTACGAGCAGTACTTC.

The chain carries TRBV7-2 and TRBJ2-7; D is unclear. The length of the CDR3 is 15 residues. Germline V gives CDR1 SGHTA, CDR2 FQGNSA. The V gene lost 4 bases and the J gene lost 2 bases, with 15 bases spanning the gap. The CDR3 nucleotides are TGTGCCAGCAGCTCCGGACCTTTGCCAGCCTACGAGCAGTACTTC. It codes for CASSSGPLPAYEQYF.

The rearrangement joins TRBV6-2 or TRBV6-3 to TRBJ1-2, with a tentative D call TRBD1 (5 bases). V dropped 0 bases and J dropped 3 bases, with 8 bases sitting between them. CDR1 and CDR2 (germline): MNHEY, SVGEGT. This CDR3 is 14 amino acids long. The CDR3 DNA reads TGTGCCAGCAGTTACTCGGGGGAGGACTATGGCTACACCTTC. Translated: CASSYSGEDYGYTF.

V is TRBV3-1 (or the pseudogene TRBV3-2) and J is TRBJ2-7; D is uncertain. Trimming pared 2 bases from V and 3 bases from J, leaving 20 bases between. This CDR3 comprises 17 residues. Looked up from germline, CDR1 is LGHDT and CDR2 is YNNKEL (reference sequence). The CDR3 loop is CASSQSDTHEQGYEQYF. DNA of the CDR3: TGTGCCAGCAGCCAATCCGACACCCACGAACAAGGCTACGAGCAGTACTTC.

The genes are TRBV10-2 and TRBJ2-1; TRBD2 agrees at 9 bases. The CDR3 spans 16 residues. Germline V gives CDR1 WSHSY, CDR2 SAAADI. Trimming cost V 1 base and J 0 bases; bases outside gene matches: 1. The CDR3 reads CASSEYSGSSYNEQFF. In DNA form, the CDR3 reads TGCGCCAGCAGTGAGTATAGCGGGAGCTCCTACAATGAGCAGTTCTTC.